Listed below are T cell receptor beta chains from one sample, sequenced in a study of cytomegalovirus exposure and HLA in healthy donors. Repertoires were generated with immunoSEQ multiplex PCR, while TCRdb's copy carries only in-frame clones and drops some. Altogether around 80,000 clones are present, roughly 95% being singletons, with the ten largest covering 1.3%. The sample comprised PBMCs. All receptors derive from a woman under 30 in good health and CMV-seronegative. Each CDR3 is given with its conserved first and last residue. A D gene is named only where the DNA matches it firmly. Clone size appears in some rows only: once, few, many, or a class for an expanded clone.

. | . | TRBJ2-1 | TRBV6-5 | TGTGCCAGCAGAACCTATCGAATGAACGATGAGCAGTTCTTC | CASRTYRMNDEQFF
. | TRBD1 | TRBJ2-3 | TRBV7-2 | TGTGCCAGCAGAGGGACAGGGGTAACAGATACGCAGTATTTT | CASRGTGVTDTQYF
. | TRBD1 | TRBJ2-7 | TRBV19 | TGTGCCAGTAGTAACCGGGACAGCTCCTACGAGCAGTACTTC | CASSNRDSSYEQYF
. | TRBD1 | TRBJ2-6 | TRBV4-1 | TGCGCCAGCACCGCAGACAGGGGCTTCTCTGGGGCCAACGTCCTGACTTTC | CASTADRGFSGANVLTF
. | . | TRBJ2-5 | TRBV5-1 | TGCGCCAGCAAGGCAGGGCAGCCTGAAGAGACCCAGTACTTC | CASKAGQPEETQYF
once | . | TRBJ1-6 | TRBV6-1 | TGTGCCAGCAGTGAACCTACAGGGCTCAATTGGAGCTCCTATAATTCACCCCTCCACTTT | CASSEPTGLNWSSYNSPLHF
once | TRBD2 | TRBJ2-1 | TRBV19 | TGTGCCAGTAGCATGGGACTAGCGGGTACCAAGTTCTTC | CASSMGLAGTKFF
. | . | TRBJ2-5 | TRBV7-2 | TGTGCCAGCAGCTTACTCTACGGGGAGACCCAGTACTTC | CASSLLYGETQYF
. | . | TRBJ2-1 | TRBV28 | TGTGCCAGCAGAATCCTAAAAGGGGAATACTCCTACAATGAGCAGTTCTTC | CASRILKGEYSYNEQFF
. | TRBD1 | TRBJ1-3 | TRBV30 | TGTGCCTGGGGACCGCGGGACAGGGGTCTTTCCTCTGGAAACACCATATATTTT | CAWGPRDRGLSSGNTIYF
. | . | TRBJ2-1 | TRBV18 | TGTGCCAGCTCACCATTTCGGGATCACAATGAGCAGTTCTTC | CASSPFRDHNEQFF
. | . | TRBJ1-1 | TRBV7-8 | TGTGCCAGCAGCCCGCGGGGAGGCACTGAAGCTTTCTTT | CASSPRGGTEAFF
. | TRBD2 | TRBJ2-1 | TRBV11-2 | TGTGCCAGCAGCATAGGACTAGCGGGAGGTATCTATGAGCAGTTCTTC | CASSIGLAGGIYEQFF
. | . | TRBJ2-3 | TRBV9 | TGTGCCAGCAGCGTAGGCAGTGGAGGGAGCAGACTCACAGATACGCAGTATTTT | CASSVGSGGSRLTDTQYF
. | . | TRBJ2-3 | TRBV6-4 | TGTGCCAGCAGTGACTCCACTACAGATACGCAGTATTTT | CASSDSTTDTQYF
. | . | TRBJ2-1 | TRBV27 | TGTGCCAGCAGTTTATTGGCCTCGGGAATCTACCGCTACAATGAGCAGTTCTTC | CASSLLASGIYRYNEQFF
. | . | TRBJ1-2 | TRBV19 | TGTGCCACCCCACAGAGAAACTATGGCTACACCTTC | CATPQRNYGYTF
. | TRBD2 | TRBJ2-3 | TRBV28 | TGTGCCAGCAAAATAGCGGGAGTATCCCCAGATACGCAGTATTTT | CASKIAGVSPDTQYF
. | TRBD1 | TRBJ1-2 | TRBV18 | TGTGCCAGCTCACCGGCACAGGGGGCTAACTATGGCTACACCTTC | CASSPAQGANYGYTF
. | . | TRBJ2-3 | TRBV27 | TGTGCCAGCAGTTTCCAGCGGAACTACACAGATACGCAGTATTTT | CASSFQRNYTDTQYF
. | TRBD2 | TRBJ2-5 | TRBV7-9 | TGTGCCAGCAGCTTTGCTAGCGGGACAAAAGAGACCCAGTACTTC | CASSFASGTKETQYF
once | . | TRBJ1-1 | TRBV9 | TGTGCCAGCACTAAGGGGCTGAACACTGAAGCTTTCTTT | CASTKGLNTEAFF
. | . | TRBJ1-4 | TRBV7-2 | TGTGCCAGCAGCTGGCCGGGGACTAATGAAAAACTGTTTTTT | CASSWPGTNEKLFF
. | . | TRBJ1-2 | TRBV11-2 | TGTGCCAGCAGCTCCTGGGGGGATGGCTACACCTTC | CASSSWGDGYTF
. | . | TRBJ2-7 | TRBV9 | TGTGCCAGCAGCGTGAGGCCGGCTCCCGCCGAGCAGTACTTC | CASSVRPAPAEQYF
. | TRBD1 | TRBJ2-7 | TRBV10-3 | TGTGCCATGACCTCGGGACAGGGGGCCTACGAGCAGTACTTC | CAMTSGQGAYEQYF
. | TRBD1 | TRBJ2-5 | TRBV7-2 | TGTGCCAGCAGCTTAGCGACAGGGGAAGAGACCCAGTACTTC | CASSLATGEETQYF
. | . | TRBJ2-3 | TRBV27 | TGTGCCAGCAGTCTGGACAGCGTGTTCCCCACAGATACGCAGTATTTT | CASSLDSVFPTDTQYF
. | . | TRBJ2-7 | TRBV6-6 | TGTGCCAGCAGTACCAGGGGAAACTCCTACGAGCAGTACTTC | CASSTRGNSYEQYF
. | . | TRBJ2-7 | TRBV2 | TGTGCCAGCGGTGTGGAGGCGGTTGGCCCCTACTCCTACGAGCAGTACTTC | CASGVEAVGPYSYEQYF
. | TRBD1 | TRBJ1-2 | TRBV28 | TGTGCCAGCAAAACAGGGGGCGTCGATGGCTACACCTTC | CASKTGGVDGYTF
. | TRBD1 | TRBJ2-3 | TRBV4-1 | TGCGCCAGCAGCCAAGGCCAGGGGGGCACAGATACGCAGTATTTT | CASSQGQGGTDTQYF
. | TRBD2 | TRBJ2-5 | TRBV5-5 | TGTGCCAGCAGCTTGGACGGGCGGGGTAGCGGGAGTTACGGGACCCAGTACTTC | CASSLDGRGSGSYGTQYF
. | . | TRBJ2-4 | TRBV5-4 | TGTGCCAGCAGCCCGGACAGCTCGCAAGCCAAAAACATTCAGTACTTC | CASSPDSSQAKNIQYF
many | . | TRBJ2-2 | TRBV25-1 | TGTGCCAGCGGTAGACCGACTGATTACACCGGGGAGCTGTTTTTT | CASGRPTDYTGELFF
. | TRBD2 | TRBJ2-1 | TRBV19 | TGTGCCAGTAGTATAAGACTAGCGGGAGTTCGTTGGAATGAGCAGTTCTTC | CASSIRLAGVRWNEQFF
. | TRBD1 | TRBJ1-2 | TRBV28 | TGTGCCAGCAGACCAGGGGGCAACTATGGCTACACCTTC | CASRPGGNYGYTF
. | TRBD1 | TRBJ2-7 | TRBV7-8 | TGTGCCAGCAGCAACGGACAGGTGCTCGAGCAGTACTTC | CASSNGQVLEQYF
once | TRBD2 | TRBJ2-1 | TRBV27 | TGTGCCAGCAGTGATAGCGGGAGGCCCTGGAATGAGCAGTTCTTC | CASSDSGRPWNEQFF
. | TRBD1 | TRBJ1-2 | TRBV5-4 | TGTGCCAGCAGCCGGACAGGGGCGACTCCTTATGGCTACACCTTC | CASSRTGATPYGYTF
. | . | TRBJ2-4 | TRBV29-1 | TGCAGCGTTGAAGATCCACGAGGCATTCAGTACTTC | CSVEDPRGIQYF
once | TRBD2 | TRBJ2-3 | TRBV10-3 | TGTGCCACTCTGGGGGGGGGAGTCGCAGATACGCAGTATTTT | CATLGGGVADTQYF
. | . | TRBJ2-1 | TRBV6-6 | TGTGCCAGCAGCCTAGGTGGGGGACTTCTCAATGAGCAGTTCTTC | CASSLGGGLLNEQFF
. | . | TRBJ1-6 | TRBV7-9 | TGTGCCAGCAGCTTAGCCGCCGGGACAAATTCACCCCTCCACTTT | CASSLAAGTNSPLHF
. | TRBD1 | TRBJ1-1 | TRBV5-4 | TGTGCCAGCAGCAGGGGGCTGTTAGGGAGCGGAAACACTGAAGCTTTCTTT | CASSRGLLGSGNTEAFF
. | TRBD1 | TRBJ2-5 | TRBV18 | TGTGCCAGCTCACCACCTCCGGGACAGGGTCTCGGGACCCAGTACTTC | CASSPPPGQGLGTQYF
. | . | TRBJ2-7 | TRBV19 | TGTGCCAGTAGTATAGGTTCTAGGAGTCCGTACGAGCAGTACTTC | CASSIGSRSPYEQYF
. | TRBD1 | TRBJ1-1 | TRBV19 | TGTGCCAGTAGTACCGGGACAGGGCGTACTGAAGCTTTCTTT | CASSTGTGRTEAFF
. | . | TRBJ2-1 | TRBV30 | TGTGCCTGGACCGACGGGATTCACAATGAGCAGTTCTTC | CAWTDGIHNEQFF